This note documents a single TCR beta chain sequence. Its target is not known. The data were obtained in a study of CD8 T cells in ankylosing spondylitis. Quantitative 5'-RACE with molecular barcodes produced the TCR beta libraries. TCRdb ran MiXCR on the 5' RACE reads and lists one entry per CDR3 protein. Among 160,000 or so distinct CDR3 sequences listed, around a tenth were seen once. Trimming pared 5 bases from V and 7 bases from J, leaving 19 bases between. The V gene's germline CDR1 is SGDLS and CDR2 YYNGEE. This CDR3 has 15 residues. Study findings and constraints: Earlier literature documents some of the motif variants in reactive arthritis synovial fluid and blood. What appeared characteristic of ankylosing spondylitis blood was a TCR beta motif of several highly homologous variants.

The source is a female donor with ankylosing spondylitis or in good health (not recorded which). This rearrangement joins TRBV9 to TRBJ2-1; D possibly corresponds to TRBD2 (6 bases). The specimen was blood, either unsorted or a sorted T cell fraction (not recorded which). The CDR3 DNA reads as TGTGCCAGCAGTGCGGGACTGCCCTTTACAAATGAGCAGTTCTTC. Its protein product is CASSAGLPFTNEQFF.